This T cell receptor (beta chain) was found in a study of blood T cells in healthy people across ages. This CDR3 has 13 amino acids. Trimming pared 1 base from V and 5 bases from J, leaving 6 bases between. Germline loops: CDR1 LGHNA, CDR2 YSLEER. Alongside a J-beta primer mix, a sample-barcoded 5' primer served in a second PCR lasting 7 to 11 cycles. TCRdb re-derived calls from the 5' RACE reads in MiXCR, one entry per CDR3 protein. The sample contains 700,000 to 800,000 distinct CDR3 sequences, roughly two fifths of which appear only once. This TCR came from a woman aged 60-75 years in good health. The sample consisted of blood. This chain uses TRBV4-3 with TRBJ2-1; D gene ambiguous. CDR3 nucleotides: TGCGCCAGCAGCCAAGGGGTACACAATGAGCAGTTCTTC. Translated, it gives CASSQGVHNEQFF.